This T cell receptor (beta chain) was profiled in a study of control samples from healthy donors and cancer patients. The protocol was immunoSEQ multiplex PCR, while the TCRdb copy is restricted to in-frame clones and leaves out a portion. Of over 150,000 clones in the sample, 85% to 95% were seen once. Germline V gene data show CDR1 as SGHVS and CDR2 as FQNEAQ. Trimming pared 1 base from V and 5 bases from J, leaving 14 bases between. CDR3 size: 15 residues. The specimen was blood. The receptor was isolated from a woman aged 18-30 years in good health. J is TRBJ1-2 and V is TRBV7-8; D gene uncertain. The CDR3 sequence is CASSLDRVFSYGYTF. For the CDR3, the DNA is TGTGCCAGCAGCTTAGATAGGGTCTTTTCATATGGCTACACCTTC.